This T cell receptor beta chain was recorded in a study of metastatic and nonmetastatic thyroid tumors. Study as a whole: Repertoires of blood and of tissue (tumor or nodule) from malignant and benign thyroid patients were compared. Notes on the study in general: Benign nodules reportedly had significantly lower TCR beta diversity than malignant thyroid tumors in blood and tumor.

Source study methods: CDR3 differences across clinicopathological groups were used to build a distant-metastasis classifier for papillary thyroid cancer. TCRdb re-called clones from the PCR reads using MiXCR. It is TCRdb's table, rather than the study itself, that gives the V and J calls and clone size. The sample consists of approximately 42,000 clones, about 24% of them appearing once. This clone was seen repeatedly, ten times or more. Its target is not known. After removal of 3 bases from V and 0 bases from J, the junction contained 8 bases not matched to a gene. The V gene's germline CDR1 is MNHEY and CDR2 SVGEGT. The CDR3 covers 17 residues. Each patient went into thyroid surgery without having received any treatment.

Source material: tumor tissue. The chain is built from TRBV6-2 or TRBV6-3 and TRBJ1-5; 7 bases agree with TRBD1. This receptor was identified in a female donor with papillary thyroid cancer or a benign thyroid nodule (not recorded which). Some clones in this sample may be carry-over from other donors' samples. The CDR3 nucleotides are TGTGCCAGCAGTTATGCCTCAAAGGGGGCTAGCAATCAGCCCCAGCATTTT. This translates into CASSYASKGASNQPQHF.